Below, 30 T cell receptor beta chains from the same sample are listed, as sequenced in a study of T cell repertoires in cytomegalovirus infection. TCRdb re-called the reads through MiXCR, storing one row per CDR3 protein. Seen here are a few hundred thousand distinct CDR3 sequences, approximately 18% observed once, and the top ten hold about 10%. Sequencing was done on a sample of PBMCs. These receptors were obtained from a human donor in good health (CMV status not recorded). Some clones in this sample may be carry-over from other donors' samples.

This clonotype was picked up a small number of times. The chain recombines TRBV5-1 with TRBJ2-7, with D uncertain. Germline CDR1 reads SGHRS; CDR2 reads YFSETQ. V was shortened by 0 bases and J by 2 bases, with 9 bases between the two germline ends. This CDR3 is built from 14 residues. The CDR3 DNA follows: TGCGCCAGCAGCTTGGGACATGGACCCTACGAGCAGTACTTC. It encodes CASSLGHGPYEQYF.

The chain links TRBV11-2 to TRBJ2-7; D remains ambiguous. The V end lost 0 bases, the J end lost 7 bases, and 13 bases lay between the germline ends. Germline assignment: CDR1 SGHAT and CDR2 FQNNGV. The CDR3 covers 14 residues. The CDR3 DNA follows: TGTGCCAGCAGCTTAGATTACGGGCCAGCAGAGCAGTACTTC. Encoded protein: CASSLDYGPAEQYF.

This clonotype came up many times. This chain joins TRBV7-2 and TRBJ1-2; the D is unclear. CDR1 SGHTA and CDR2 FQGNSA come from the germline V gene. This CDR3 spans 14 amino acids. The V gene lost 5 bases and the J gene lost 2 bases, with 12 bases spanning the gap. The CDR3: CASSTLAGNYGYTF. In DNA form, the CDR3 reads TGTGCCAGCAGCACACTGGCGGGGAACTATGGCTACACCTTC.

The genes are TRBV25-1 and TRBJ1-1; no reliable D call. V lost 1 base and J lost 3, with 15 bases in between. CDR3 length: 16 amino acids. Germline CDR1 is MGHDK and CDR2 is SYGVNS. The CDR3 protein is CASSELQTVLHTEAFF. CDR3 DNA sequence: TGTGCCAGCAGTGAATTGCAGACGGTCTTGCACACTGAAGCTTTCTTT.

This chain joins TRBV10-3 and TRBJ1-1; 7 bases fit TRBD1. Germline V gene data show CDR1 as ENHRY and CDR2 as SYGVKD. Losses at the gene ends were 3 bases for V and 4 bases for J; bases not matched to a gene: 5. This CDR3 spans 14 amino acids. The CDR3 nucleotides read TGTGCCATCAGTGATGACAGGGCTGGCACTGAAGCTTTCTTT. It translates to CAISDDRAGTEAFF.

This chain uses TRBV12-3 or TRBV12-4 with TRBJ1-4; 8 positions match TRBD1. V shed 7 bases, J shed 3 bases, and the junction held 10 bases outside the gene matches. The CDR3 runs to 16 residues. For the CDR3, the DNA is TGTGCCAGCACCGCAGGGGGCGTTCAATCTAATGAAAAACTGTTTTTT. Its translation is CASTAGGVQSNEKLFF.

The chain recombines TRBV7-4 with TRBJ1-1, with D maybe TRBD1 (5 bases). The CDR3 runs 12 residues. CDR1 is SGHVT, CDR2 SQSDAQ, per germline. Trimming stripped 3 bases from V and 10 bases from J, with 12 bases between. CDR3 in DNA: TGTGCCAGCAGCTTGTGGGGCTATGGAGCTTTCTTT. Translated, it gives CASSLWGYGAFF.

This sequence joins TRBV15 and TRBJ1-1; D unclear. Germline CDR1 is LNHNV and CDR2 is YYDKDF (reference sequence). The CDR3 spans 14 residues. The germline V and J ends were trimmed by 1 base and 0 bases, with 6 bases remaining between them. CDR3 sequence reads: CATSRVAVNTEAFF. The CDR3 nucleotides are TGTGCCACCAGCAGAGTGGCAGTGAACACTGAAGCTTTCTTT.

The rearrangement links TRBV11-2 to TRBJ1-4; TRBD1 matches 8 bases. The germline V gene encodes CDR1 SGHAT and CDR2 FQNNGV. V dropped 5 bases and J dropped 8; count of bases not matched to a gene: 10. CDR3 size: 15 residues. CDR3 DNA: TGTGCCAGCAGCCCGCACAGGGGGATCCGAGAAAAACTGTTTTTT. Protein product: CASSPHRGIREKLFF.

This clonotype was counted many times. The chain carries TRBV7-2 and TRBJ2-7; 7 nucleotides agree with TRBD2. V was clipped by 5 bases and J by 1 base; unmatched bases: 5. Germline V gene sequence: CDR1 SGHTA, CDR2 FQGNSA. The CDR3 has 14 residues. CDR3 in amino acids: CASSPWTRSYEQYF. CDR3 coding DNA: TGTGCCAGCAGCCCCTGGACTAGATCCTACGAGCAGTACTTC.

This clonotype occurred a few times. This chain's CDR3 is CASSPTWDLGNIQYF. Written as DNA, the CDR3 is TGTGCCAGCAGCCCAACATGGGATTTGGGAAACATTCAGTACTTC. This chain links TRBV5-5 with TRBJ2-4; unclear D gene. Germline V lookup: CDR1 SGHKS, CDR2 YYEKEE (reference sequence). V was shortened by 4 bases and J by 6 bases, with 17 bases between the two germline ends. This CDR3 contains 15 residues.

This clonotype was picked up many times. The chain is built from TRBV4-1 and TRBJ2-1; 9 bases are shared with TRBD2. Germline CDR1 is MGHRA and CDR2 is YSYEKL. The CDR3 extends over 15 amino acids. Germline trimming cut 3 bases from V and 3 bases from J; bases unmatched to any gene: 3. The CDR3 nucleotides read TGCGCCAGCAGCCAGGGGCGGGGGGGCTACAATGAGCAGTTCTTC. Translating gives CASSQGRGGYNEQFF.

The sample holds many counts of this clonotype. CDR3 coding DNA: TGTGCCAGCAGCTTAGTGATCAAAAGCTCTGGAAACACCATATATTTT. This encodes CASSLVIKSSGNTIYF. The chain combines TRBV7-8 with TRBJ1-3; D uncertain. The CDR3 consists of 16 residues. In germline, CDR1 is SGHVS, CDR2 FQNEAQ. Trimming left V 1 base short and J 0 bases short, with 10 bases between.

This clonotype turned up a few times. The V and J genes are TRBV7-2 and TRBJ2-1; 7 positions match TRBD2. With 5 bases clipped from V and 8 bases from J, the junction kept 9 bases outside the gene matches. The CDR3 is made up of 14 amino acids. Germline-derived CDR1 and CDR2 are SGHTA and FQGNSA. In DNA form, the CDR3 reads TGTGCCAGCAGCAAGCGGGGCCTTGGGGATGAGCAGTTCTTC. Its translation is CASSKRGLGDEQFF.

This clonotype was seen ten or more times. V is TRBV7-2 and J is TRBJ2-5, with D tentatively TRBD2 (5 bases). V was clipped by 3 bases and J by 1 base, with 6 bases between them. CDR3 length: 13 amino acids. CDR1 SGHTA and CDR2 FQGNSA come from the germline V gene. The CDR3 coding sequence is TGTGCCAGCAGCTTCGGGATCCAAGAGACCCAGTACTTC. This translates into CASSFGIQETQYF.

This clonotype was detected ten times or more. V is TRBV7-2 and J is TRBJ1-5; TRBD1 matches 10 bases. V lost 5 bases, J lost 5 bases, and 9 bases stayed unmatched. Per germline, CDR1 SGHTA and CDR2 FQGNSA. The CDR3 length is 16 residues. The CDR3 spells CASSPRDRGGDQPQHF. The CDR3 DNA reads TGTGCCAGCAGCCCCCGGGACAGGGGTGGCGATCAGCCCCAGCATTTT.

This clonotype was recorded at least ten times. The chain employs TRBV6-6 and TRBJ2-7; 7 bases line up with TRBD2. After removal of 6 bases from V and 3 bases from J, the junction contained 11 bases not matched to a gene. The CDR3 has 15 amino acids. Germline V gives CDR1 MNHNY, CDR2 SVGAGI (reference sequence). The CDR3 DNA reads as TGTGCCAGCAGCCGTACGGGACTACCCGGCTACGAGCAGTACTTC. This codes for CASSRTGLPGYEQYF.

In this sample, this clonotype turned up many times. V usage is TRBV7-8 and J usage is TRBJ1-1, with 9 bases fitting TRBD1. CDR3 length: 14 residues. The junction had 3 bases not matched to a gene; V was cut back by 2 bases and J by 5 bases. Looked up from germline, CDR1 is SGHVS and CDR2 is FQNEAQ. This CDR3 reads CASSLRDRETEAFF. The DNA for the CDR3 is TGTGCCAGCAGCTTACGGGACAGGGAGACTGAAGCTTTCTTT.

This chain connects TRBV14 to TRBJ2-7; possibly TRBD1 for D (5 bases). Trimming removed 0 bases from V and 2 bases from J, with 14 bases in between. The CDR3 runs to 16 residues. CDR1 and CDR2 (germline): SGHDN, FVKESK. Here the CDR3 DNA reads TGTGCCAGCAGCCAAGAGATAGGGGTTAACACCTACGAGCAGTACTTC. This sequence encodes CASSQEIGVNTYEQYF.

This clonotype appeared many times. The CDR3 bases are TGTGCCAGCAGCCCCGGGGGGGCTAGCACAGATACGCAGTATTTT. Encoded protein: CASSPGGASTDTQYF. The rearrangement links TRBV11-2 to TRBJ2-3; 8 bases are shared with TRBD2. The CDR3 has 15 amino acids. Trimming took 5 bases from V and 0 from J; bases not matched to a gene: 4. CDR1 and CDR2 (germline): SGHAT, FQNNGV.

This clonotype occurred a few times. This chain uses TRBV5-4 with TRBJ2-3; 9 bases agree with TRBD2. This CDR3 has 15 amino acids. Germline trimming cut 4 bases from V and 3 bases from J; bases unmatched to any gene: 6. Germline V gives CDR1 SGHNT, CDR2 YYREEE (reference sequence). The CDR3 DNA sequence: TGTGCCAGCAGCCGTAGCGGGGGTTGGACAGATACGCAGTATTTT. Translating gives CASSRSGGWTDTQYF.

This clonotype was seen repeatedly, ten times or more. The CDR3: CASSDWRTGDTYEQYF. CDR3 in DNA: TGTGCCAGCAGTGACTGGAGGACGGGGGATACCTACGAGCAGTACTTC. The genes are TRBV6-1 and TRBJ2-7, with TRBD2 as a possible D gene (6 bases). V was trimmed by 3 bases and J by 2 bases, leaving 17 bases between them. Germline V gives CDR1 MNHNS, CDR2 SASEGT. The CDR3 is 16 amino acids.

This clonotype has ten or more counts. The chain carries TRBV7-2 and TRBJ2-1, with TRBD2 identical over 9 bases. Unmatched junction bases numbered 1, after V lost 0 bases and J lost 4 bases. This CDR3 spans 15 amino acids. Germline V gene sequence: CDR1 SGHTA, CDR2 FQGNSA. This CDR3 is CASSLASGRYNEQFF. DNA of the CDR3: TGTGCCAGCAGCTTAGCGAGCGGGAGGTACAATGAGCAGTTCTTC.

The chain is built from TRBV19 and TRBJ1-2, with D unclear. V was shortened by 2 bases and J by 2 bases, with 12 bases between the two germline ends. The CDR3 has 15 amino acids. Germline CDR1 reads LNHDA; CDR2 reads SQIVND (reference sequence). The CDR3 nucleotides read TGTGCCAGTAGTATAACCTGGCGGGAGAACTATGGCTACACCTTC. This encodes CASSITWRENYGYTF.

A few counts support this clonotype. The J gene is TRBJ2-3, the V gene TRBV28; TRBD2 is a possible D gene (6 bases). V was trimmed by 10 bases and J by 8 bases, leaving 13 bases between them. Germline loops: CDR1 MDHEN, CDR2 SYDVKM. This CDR3 comprises 11 residues. CDR3 DNA: TGTGCCACAGTAAGCGGGTCTACGCAGTATTTT. Encoded protein: CATVSGSTQYF.

V and J are TRBV20-1 and TRBJ2-7; D is perhaps TRBD2 (5 bases). The CDR3 has 13 residues. Germline V gene sequence: CDR1 DFQATT, CDR2 SNEGSKA (reference sequence). Trimming took off 0 bases at V and 6 bases at J, with 12 bases between the two ends. CDR3 DNA: TGCAGTGCTAGAGATCTTGGAGAGGGCGAGCAGTACTTC. This sequence encodes CSARDLGEGEQYF.

This chain connects TRBV5-6 to TRBJ2-5; D is perhaps TRBD2 (6 bases). This CDR3 region has 15 residues. Germline V lookup: CDR1 SGHDT, CDR2 YYEEEE. The germline V and J ends were trimmed by 3 bases and 5 bases, with 17 bases remaining between them. CDR3 in DNA: TGTGCCAGCAGCTCGACTCATGGCGCGGGGGAGACCCAGTACTTC. Its translation is CASSSTHGAGETQYF. Variable domain in full (rest from reference TRBV5-6 and TRBJ2-5): DAGVTQSPTHLIKTRGQQVTLRCSPKSGHDTVSWYQQALGQGPQFIFQYYEEEERQRGNFPDRFSGHQFPNYSSELNVNALLLGDSALYLCASSSTHGAGETQYFGPGTRLLVL.

This clonotype was recorded at least ten times. The chain combines TRBV7-2 with TRBJ2-1, with D maybe TRBD2 (6 bases). This CDR3 is 16 amino acids long. Germline assignment: CDR1 SGHTA and CDR2 FQGNSA. The V end lost 3 bases, the J end lost 6 bases, and 18 bases lay between the germline ends. CDR3 protein: CASSFNPRDFGNEQFF. The CDR3 bases are TGTGCCAGCAGCTTCAATCCGCGGGATTTTGGCAATGAGCAGTTCTTC.

At least ten counts were recorded for this clonotype. V is TRBV7-8 and J is TRBJ2-5, with D possibly TRBD1 on 6 matching bases. The germline CDR1 and CDR2 sequences are SGHVS and FQNEAQ. Trimming removed 5 bases at V and 5 bases at J, with 18 bases between. The CDR3 contains 15 residues. The CDR3 nucleotides are TGTGCCAGCAGCCGCCTAGCCGGGACACAGGAGACCCAGTACTTC. This gives the protein CASSRLAGTQETQYF.

This clonotype was detected many times. V usage is TRBV7-9 and J usage is TRBJ2-7; no reliable D call. Trimming shortened V by 1 base and J by 2 bases, and 12 bases separated the two germline ends. CDR1 and CDR2 from the germline V gene are SEHNR and FQNEAQ (reference sequence). The CDR3 covers 15 residues. Written as DNA, the CDR3 is TGTGCCAGCAGCTTAGAGACCGGTGCTACCTACGAGCAGTACTTC. Protein sequence: CASSLETGATYEQYF. Variable domain in full (rest from reference TRBV7-9 and TRBJ2-7): DTGVSQNPRHKITKRGQNVTFRCDPISEHNRLYWYRQTLGQGPEFLTYFQNEAQLEKSRLLSDRFSAERPKGSFSTLEIQRTEQGDSAMYLCASSLETGATYEQYFGPGTRLTVT.